The rows below give T cell receptor beta chains drawn from one sample of a study of brain T cells in children with intractable seizures. Clones were sequenced by immunoSEQ multiplex PCR, and TCRdb holds only the in-frame ones, with some missing. The sample has around 80,000 clones; about 90% are singletons. This material consisted of peripheral blood, taken at surgery. The receptors were sampled from a girl aged 2 to 10 with Rasmussen encephalitis and intractable seizures. CDR3s include the opening cysteine and the closing phenylalanine or tryptophan. Each record gives: clone size, D gene, J gene, V gene, CDR3 DNA, CDR3 protein. The D gene is left open where the match is weak. Clone sizes are given selectively: once, few, many, or a class where the clone is expanded.

clone size: -; D gene: -; J gene: TRBJ1-2; V gene: TRBV10-3; CDR3 DNA: TGTGCCATCAAACAGGAGAACTATGGCTACACCTTC; CDR3 protein: CAIKQENYGYTF
clone size: -; D gene: -; J gene: TRBJ1-2; V gene: TRBV5-4; CDR3 DNA: TGTGCCAGCGGGGATATCGTACCAAAGACCTATGGCTACACCTTC; CDR3 protein: CASGDIVPKTYGYTF
clone size: -; D gene: TRBD1; J gene: TRBJ1-1; V gene: TRBV30; CDR3 DNA: TGTGCCTGGACTACAGGGGGGACCACTGAAGCTTTCTTT; CDR3 protein: CAWTTGGTTEAFF
clone size: few; D gene: -; J gene: TRBJ2-3; V gene: TRBV30; CDR3 DNA: TGTGCCTGGAGTGTCTACAGAATTGGGAGTTCAGATACGCAGTATTTT; CDR3 protein: CAWSVYRIGSSDTQYF
clone size: -; D gene: -; J gene: TRBJ1-2; V gene: TRBV2; CDR3 DNA: TGTGCCAGCAGTGAAACAGTCAACTATGGCTACACCTTC; CDR3 protein: CASSETVNYGYTF
clone size: -; D gene: -; J gene: TRBJ1-3; V gene: TRBV4-1; CDR3 DNA: TGCGCCAGCAGCCTACCAGGGGAGAGGGCTGGAAACACCATATATTTT; CDR3 protein: CASSLPGERAGNTIYF
clone size: -; D gene: TRBD1; J gene: TRBJ1-6; V gene: TRBV10-3; CDR3 DNA: TGTGCCACCCGACAGGGGAATTCACCCCTCCACTTT; CDR3 protein: CATRQGNSPLHF
clone size: once; D gene: TRBD2; J gene: TRBJ2-7; V gene: TRBV15; CDR3 DNA: TGTGCCACCAGCAAAGGACTAGCGGGAATGACCGCCTACGAGCAGTACTTC; CDR3 protein: CATSKGLAGMTAYEQYF
clone size: -; D gene: TRBD1; J gene: TRBJ2-2; V gene: TRBV27; CDR3 DNA: TGTGCCAGCAGTGAACAGGGGAACGGGGAGCTGTTTTTT; CDR3 protein: CASSEQGNGELFF
clone size: -; D gene: -; J gene: TRBJ1-6; V gene: TRBV28; CDR3 DNA: TGTGCCAGCAGTTTACTCAATTCACCCCTCCACTTT; CDR3 protein: CASSLLNSPLHF
clone size: -; D gene: TRBD1; J gene: TRBJ2-5; V gene: TRBV19; CDR3 DNA: TGTGCCAGTAGTACCGACCCGGACAGGGTTGAGACCCAGTACTTC; CDR3 protein: CASSTDPDRVETQYF
clone size: -; D gene: -; J gene: TRBJ2-1; V gene: TRBV11-2; CDR3 DNA: TGTGCCAGCAGCTCCCCTCGGGGTAGGGTAATTGAGCAGTTCTTC; CDR3 protein: CASSSPRGRVIEQFF
clone size: once; D gene: -; J gene: TRBJ2-3; V gene: TRBV7-9; CDR3 DNA: TGTGCCAGCCTGTCGTTCACAGATACGCAGTATTTT; CDR3 protein: CASLSFTDTQYF
clone size: -; D gene: -; J gene: TRBJ1-2; V gene: TRBV6-5; CDR3 DNA: TGTGCCAGTAAAAGGGGGGGTTTCTATGGCTACACCTTC; CDR3 protein: CASKRGGFYGYTF
clone size: -; D gene: TRBD2; J gene: TRBJ2-5; V gene: TRBV7-9; CDR3 DNA: TGTGCCAGCAGCTCTAGGACTAGCGGGGGGGCCGTTCCAGAGACCCAGTACTTC; CDR3 protein: CASSSRTSGGAVPETQYF
clone size: -; D gene: TRBD2; J gene: TRBJ2-5; V gene: TRBV5-5; CDR3 DNA: TGTGCCAGCAGCTTGGCGGGACTAGCGGGAGAGACCCAGTACTTC; CDR3 protein: CASSLAGLAGETQYF
clone size: -; D gene: -; J gene: TRBJ2-5; V gene: TRBV7-8; CDR3 DNA: TGTGCCAGCAGTCCCATCGGGAGCCTAGGGGAGACCCAGTACTTC; CDR3 protein: CASSPIGSLGETQYF
clone size: -; D gene: -; J gene: TRBJ1-2; V gene: TRBV14; CDR3 DNA: TGTGCCAGCAGCCCGAAGAGCTACTATGGCTACACCTTC; CDR3 protein: CASSPKSYYGYTF
clone size: -; D gene: -; J gene: TRBJ2-3; V gene: TRBV27; CDR3 DNA: TGTGCCAGCAGTCTCACGAATACGGCGCAGTATTTT; CDR3 protein: CASSLTNTAQYF
clone size: -; D gene: TRBD2; J gene: TRBJ2-7; V gene: TRBV6-5; CDR3 DNA: TGTGCCAGCAGAACTAGCGGGGGTGCCTACGAGCAGTACTTC; CDR3 protein: CASRTSGGAYEQYF
clone size: -; D gene: -; J gene: TRBJ2-7; V gene: TRBV29-1; CDR3 DNA: TGCAGCGTTGTCCCAGGAGACCCCTCCTACGAGCAGTACTTC; CDR3 protein: CSVVPGDPSYEQYF
clone size: -; D gene: -; J gene: TRBJ1-6; V gene: TRBV28; CDR3 DNA: TGTGCCAGCGGGCGCCAGGGGCCCAATTCACCCCTCCACTTT; CDR3 protein: CASGRQGPNSPLHF
clone size: -; D gene: TRBD2; J gene: TRBJ2-7; V gene: TRBV18; CDR3 DNA: TGTGCCAGCTCACCCGGACTAGCGCGGGCCCCCTACGAGCAGTACTTC; CDR3 protein: CASSPGLARAPYEQYF
clone size: -; D gene: -; J gene: TRBJ2-7; V gene: TRBV6-1; CDR3 DNA: TGTGCCAGCAGTGAAAGGGACGGAAACTACGAGCAGTACTTC; CDR3 protein: CASSERDGNYEQYF